This T cell receptor (beta chain) stems from a study of T-cell reconstitution after alpha-beta-depleted transplantation in children. Note on this clonotype: Its target is not known.

Construction of the TCRbeta library involved unique molecular identifiers. TCRdb ran MiXCR on the PCR reads and lists one entry per CDR3 protein. The sample shows about a million distinct CDR3 sequences, 25% to 35% of them seen only once. The length of the CDR3 is 15 residues. The V segment lost 6 bases and the J segment 4 bases; nucleotides outside the gene matches: 10. Germline V gene data show CDR1 as ENHRY and CDR2 as SYGVKD. Study-level results: Some patients' high day-60 TCRbeta diversity was attributed to recipient cells surviving conditioning.

The chain recombines TRBV10-3 with TRBJ2-3; the match to TRBD2 covers 7 bases. This receptor was obtained from a boy under two years old who had a stem cell transplant for SCID, so the T cells may come from the graft donor. The specimen comprised PBMCs, mostly from graft donor cells, sampled 360 days after TCRalphabeta/CD19-depleted stem cell transplant. The DNA of the CDR3 is TGTGCCATCAGCATGGGAAAGGCGGGGGCAGATACGCAGTATTTT. This gives the protein CAISMGKAGADTQYF.